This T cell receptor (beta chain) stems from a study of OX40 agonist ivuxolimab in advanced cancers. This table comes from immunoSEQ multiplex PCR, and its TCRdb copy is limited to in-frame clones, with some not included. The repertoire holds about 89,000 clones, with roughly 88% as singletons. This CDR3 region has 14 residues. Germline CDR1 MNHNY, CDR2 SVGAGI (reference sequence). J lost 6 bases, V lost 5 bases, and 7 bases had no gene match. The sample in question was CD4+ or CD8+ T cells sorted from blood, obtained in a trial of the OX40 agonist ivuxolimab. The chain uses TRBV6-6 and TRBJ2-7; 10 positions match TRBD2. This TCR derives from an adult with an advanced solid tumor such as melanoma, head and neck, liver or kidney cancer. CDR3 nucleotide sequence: TGTGCCAGCAGTCCCCTAGCGGGAGTGCCCGAGCAGTACTTC. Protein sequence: CASSPLAGVPEQYF.